The 5 T cell receptor beta chains below were found in one sample sequenced in a study of T cells in localized non-small cell lung cancer. Profiled with immunoSEQ multiplex PCR; TCRdb holds only in-frame clones, not every one. Here the sample spans some 1,300 clones, 25% being singletons. Specimen: normal lung tissue next to the tumor, collected before any cancer treatment. All receptors come from an older male donor with stage I lung adenocarcinoma.

The V gene is TRBV11-3, the J gene TRBJ2-1, with 12 bases matching TRBD2. The CDR3 loop spans 16 amino acids. The germline CDR1 and CDR2 sequences are SGHNT and YENEEA. V gave up 3 bases and J gave up 10 bases; unmatched junction bases: 10. Here the CDR3 reads CASSFPGLAGRWEQFF. The CDR3 region has the DNA TGTGCCAGCAGCTTCCCGGGACTAGCGGGCCGATGGGAGCAGTTCTTC.

This clone appeared a few times. This chain links TRBV28 with TRBJ1-1; D is ambiguous. CDR1 and CDR2 from the germline V gene are MDHEN and SYDVKM. The CDR3 spans 14 residues. V was trimmed by 2 bases and J by 3 bases, leaving 10 bases between them. DNA of the CDR3: TGTGCCAGCAGTTTACCAGAAAGGGACACTGAAGCTTTCTTT. This sequence encodes CASSLPERDTEAFF.

The chain combines TRBV29-1 with TRBJ2-5; 9 bases match TRBD2. The CDR3 sequence is 16 residues long. CDR1 is SQVTM and CDR2 is ANQGSEA in the germline V gene. Trimming cost V 6 bases and J 4 bases; bases outside gene matches: 15. The chain's CDR3 is CSVALRRGGWVETQYF. The CDR3 DNA is TGCAGCGTCGCTCTCCGGCGGGGGGGCTGGGTAGAGACCCAGTACTTC. Full variable domain (outside the CDR3, taken from reference TRBV29-1 and TRBJ2-5): SAVISQKPSRDICQRGTSLTIQCQVDSQVTMMFWYRQQPGQSLTLIATANQGSEATYESGFVIDKFPISRPNLTFSTLTVSNMSPEDSSIYLCSVALRRGGWVETQYFGPGTRLLVL.

The rearrangement joins TRBV11-3 to TRBJ1-3, with TRBD1 matching 7 bases. The ends lost 2 bases at V and 9 bases at J; junction bases unmatched: 7. The length of the CDR3 is 14 residues. The germline V gene encodes CDR1 SGHNT and CDR2 YENEEA. The CDR3 sequence: CASSLSSGGSTIYF. CDR3 bases: TGTGCCAGCAGCTTAAGTTCAGGGGGGAGCACCATATATTTT.

Here the CDR3 DNA reads TGTGCCAGCAGCCAAGCCCGGACCTATGGCTACACCTTC. It translates to CASSQARTYGYTF. V is TRBV14 and J is TRBJ1-2; D ambiguous. The CDR3 has 13 amino acids. V was clipped by 1 base and J by 4 bases, with 7 bases between them. The germline V gene encodes CDR1 SGHDN and CDR2 FVKESK.